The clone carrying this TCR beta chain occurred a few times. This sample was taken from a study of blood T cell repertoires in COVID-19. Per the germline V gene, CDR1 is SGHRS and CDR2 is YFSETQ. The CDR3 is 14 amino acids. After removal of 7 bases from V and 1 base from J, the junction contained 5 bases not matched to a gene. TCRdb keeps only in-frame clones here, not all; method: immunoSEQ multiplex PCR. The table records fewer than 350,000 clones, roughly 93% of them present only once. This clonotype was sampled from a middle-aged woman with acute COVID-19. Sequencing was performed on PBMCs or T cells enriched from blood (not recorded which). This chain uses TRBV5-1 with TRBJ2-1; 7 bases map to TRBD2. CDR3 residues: CASAGGGSYNEQFF. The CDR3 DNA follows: TGCGCCAGCGCTGGCGGGGGATCCTACAATGAGCAGTTCTTC.